This paragraph covers one TCR beta chain sequence. Its antigen remains undetermined. Base qualities were left out, and no much larger clone turns up one base away. Including the terminal cysteine and phenylalanine, the CDR3 comprises 16 residues. Here the CDR3 DNA is all that survives: 48 bases in frame from base 1. A distance of 14 bases separates the germline ends of V and J, which lose 1 base and 5 bases respectively. CDR1 and CDR2 (MNHNY, SVGAGI) derive from the germline V gene (reference sequence). The record originates from a study of T cell changes during pregnancy in multiple sclerosis (dated by TCRdb to between 2018 and 2020). At the level of the whole study: Changes in the T cell repertoire over the course of pregnancy were examined in this study in women with multiple sclerosis.

The library was prepared using the immunoSEQ multiplex PCR assay. TCRdb limited this immuneACCESS table to in-frame rearrangements with V and J called. A share of clones is missing; checked studies link under half to unresolved V genes, and the rest is unexplained. For this sample the table gives tens of thousands of clones, of which roughly 87% were detected only once. The ten largest clones represent 1.7% of the sample. The source material was peripheral blood, sampled in the first trimester of pregnancy. The V and J segments used are TRBV6-6 and TRBJ2-2, with a weak D call of TRBD2 (5 bases match). This receptor was taken from a female donor with multiple sclerosis, enrolled in a pregnancy study. The CDR3 here reads CASSYFILASTGELFF. The DNA reads TGTGCCAGCAGTTACTTTATCTTAGCGTCTACCGGGGAGCTGTTTTTT.